The 15 T cell receptor beta chains reported below all come from one sample, sequenced in a study of blood T cell repertoires in COVID-19. Sequencing was performed with immunoSEQ multiplex PCR; in TCRdb, only in-frame clones are kept and a portion is missing. The sample consists of 57,000 or so clones, approximately 88% of them appearing once. Sample: peripheral blood. The receptors come from a man aged 70-80 years with active COVID-19.

The chain employs TRBV7-2 and TRBJ2-7, with a weak D call TRBD1 (6 bases). The CDR3 covers 14 residues. The V and J ends lost 2 bases and 2 bases respectively, with 10 bases between them. CDR1 is SGHTA, CDR2 FQGNSA, per germline. CDR3 amino acids: CASSLTRDTYEQYF. CDR3 in DNA: TGTGCCAGCAGCTTAACCCGGGACACCTACGAGCAGTACTTC. The full variable domain, with the rest looked up from reference TRBV7-2 and TRBJ2-7, is GAGVSQSPSNKVTEKGKDVELRCDPISGHTALYWYRQSLGQGLEFLIYFQGNSAPDKSGLPSDRFSAERTGGSVSTLTIQRTQQEDSAVYLCASSLTRDTYEQYFGPGTRLTVT.

The genes are TRBV7-2 and TRBJ2-1; D unclear. The V end was cut by 5 bases, the J end by 4 bases, with 12 bases between. Germline assignment: CDR1 SGHTA and CDR2 FQGNSA. The CDR3 has 14 residues. CDR3: CASSPAAVYNEQFF. The CDR3 nucleotides are TGTGCCAGCAGCCCGGCTGCGGTTTACAATGAGCAGTTCTTC.

The chain combines TRBV3-1 (or the pseudogene TRBV3-2) with TRBJ1-2, with D perhaps matching TRBD1 (5 bases). With 6 bases removed from V and 5 bases from J, the gap between germline ends came to 10 bases. Germline CDR1 is LGHDT and CDR2 is YNNKEL (reference sequence). This CDR3 contains 12 residues. CDR3 sequence: CASSRQRYGYTF. The CDR3 DNA is TGTGCCAGCAGTCGACAGAGGTATGGCTACACCTTC.

The J gene is TRBJ2-4, the V gene TRBV6-2 or TRBV6-3, with a weak D call TRBD2 (5 bases). The V and J ends lost 3 bases and 0 bases respectively, with 15 bases between them. This CDR3 is built from 17 residues. CDR1 is MNHEY, CDR2 SVGEGT, per germline. In DNA, the CDR3 is TGTGCCAGCAGTTATGGGAGACCGCCCCTAGCCAAAAACATTCAGTACTTC. Protein product: CASSYGRPPLAKNIQYF.

The V and J genes are TRBV6-5 and TRBJ1-1, with TRBD1 as a possible D gene (5 bases). CDR1 and CDR2 from the germline V gene are MNHEY and SVGAGI. V was cut by 6 bases and J by 1 base, with 12 bases left in between. This CDR3 is built from 14 residues. CDR3 residues: CASRDGGGNTEAFF. DNA for the CDR3: TGTGCCAGCAGGGATGGGGGAGGGAACACTGAAGCTTTCTTT.

The chain joins TRBV9 to TRBJ2-7; TRBD2 is a possible D gene (6 bases). CDR1 is SGDLS and CDR2 is YYNGEE in the germline V gene. The CDR3 is 13 amino acids. V was clipped by 4 bases and J by 1 base, with 9 bases between them. Written as DNA, the CDR3 is TGTGCCAGCAGCCCCGGGAGATCCTACGAGCAGTACTTC. Protein product: CASSPGRSYEQYF.

This clone has a single count. The rearrangement joins TRBV5-1 to TRBJ1-1; the match to TRBD1 covers 7 bases. Trimming at V came to 3 bases and at J to 1 base, leaving 3 bases not matched to a gene. Germline V gene sequence: CDR1 SGHRS, CDR2 YFSETQ. This CDR3 region has 14 residues. CDR3 bases: TGCGCCAGCAGCTCCCGGACAGGGAACACTGAAGCTTTCTTT. Translated, it gives CASSSRTGNTEAFF.

The V gene is TRBV2, the J gene TRBJ2-7; TRBD1 matches at 8 bases. Germline CDR1 reads SNHLY; CDR2 reads FYNNEI. CDR3 length: 13 amino acids. The V gene end was trimmed by 8 bases and the J gene end by 5 bases; junction bases not matched to a gene: 8. The CDR3 region is CASFRGRQDEQYF. Written as DNA, the CDR3 is TGTGCCAGCTTCAGGGGGCGGCAGGACGAGCAGTACTTC.

V usage is TRBV11-3 and J usage is TRBJ2-5; tentative D call: TRBD2 (7 bases). CDR1 and CDR2 (germline): SGHNT, YENEEA. This CDR3 is 15 amino acids long. V dropped 1 base and J dropped 5 bases, with 14 bases sitting between them. This CDR3 is CASSLVAGARETQYF. CDR3 nucleotide sequence: TGTGCCAGCAGCTTAGTTGCGGGGGCGAGGGAGACCCAGTACTTC. Drawing the rest from reference TRBV11-3 and TRBJ2-5, the complete variable domain is EAGVVQSPRYKIIEKKQPVAFWCNPISGHNTLYWYLQNLGQGPELLIRYENEEAVDDSQLPKDRFSAERLKGVDSTLKIQPAELGDSAVYLCASSLVAGARETQYFGPGTRLLVL.

The chain links TRBV10-2 to TRBJ2-7, with TRBD2 matching 8 bases. This CDR3 is built from 17 residues. Germline V gene sequence: CDR1 WSHSY, CDR2 SAAADI. V lost 6 bases to trimming and J lost 2 bases; unmatched junction nucleotides: 15. The CDR3 here is CASSRGGSGTEPYEQYF. CDR3 sequence (DNA): TGCGCCAGCAGCCGCGGGGGGTCCGGGACCGAACCCTACGAGCAGTACTTC.

This clone turned up a few times. This rearrangement joins TRBV6-6 to TRBJ2-1; 9 bases are shared with TRBD1. The J segment lost 12 bases and the V segment lost 0 bases, leaving 12 bases of the junction unmatched. Germline V gene data show CDR1 as MNHNY and CDR2 as SVGAGI (reference sequence). The CDR3 runs to 16 residues. The CDR3 DNA follows: TGTGCCAGCAGTTACTCAACAGGGGGCGTAGATCCACGGCAGTTCTTC. Translation: CASSYSTGGVDPRQFF.

This clone is a singleton in its sample. The CDR3 DNA follows: TGTGCCAGCAGCCACCCCGGGGTGAACACTGAAGCTTTCTTT. Protein sequence: CASSHPGVNTEAFF. This chain uses TRBV14 with TRBJ1-1; D unclear. The CDR3 is made up of 14 amino acids. CDR1 is SGHDN, CDR2 FVKESK, per germline. Trimming took off 3 bases at V and 0 bases at J, with 8 bases between the two ends.

J is TRBJ2-7 and V is TRBV2; no reliable D call. CDR3 length: 11 amino acids. Germline CDR1 reads SNHLY; CDR2 reads FYNNEI. V was shortened by 5 bases and J by 4 bases, with 6 bases between the two germline ends. The CDR3 region has the DNA TGTGCCAGCAGTCTAGGATACGAGCAGTACTTC. It specifies CASSLGYEQYF. Full variable domain (rest looked up from reference TRBV2 and TRBJ2-7): EPEVTQTPSHQVTQMGQEVILRCVPISNHLYFYWYRQILGQKVEFLVSFYNNEISEKSEIFDDQFSVERPDGSNFTLKIRSTKLEDSAMYFCASSLGYEQYFGPGTRLTVT.

V is TRBV7-7 and J is TRBJ2-3, with D possibly TRBD2 on 5 matching bases. With 3 bases removed from V and 0 bases from J, the gap between germline ends came to 10 bases. The CDR3 is made up of 15 amino acids. Germline assignment: CDR1 SSHAT and CDR2 FNYEAQ (reference sequence). The CDR3 region is CASSLWAGSTDTQYF. The CDR3 DNA sequence: TGTGCCAGCAGCTTGTGGGCGGGTAGCACAGATACGCAGTATTTT.

The J gene is TRBJ1-1, the V gene TRBV6-2 or TRBV6-3; TRBD1 is a possible D gene (5 bases). The ends were cut back, 3 bases at V and 5 bases at J, with 10 bases in the middle. The germline CDR1 and CDR2 sequences are MNHEY and SVGEGT. CDR3 length: 13 residues. The CDR3 spells CASSYGGGTEAFF. The CDR3 DNA reads TGTGCCAGCAGTTATGGGGGGGGGACTGAAGCTTTCTTT.